This T cell receptor beta chain was captured in a study of cytomegalovirus exposure and HLA in healthy donors. For the study at large: Around 180 million T cells yielded some 120 million unique TCR beta sequences in earlier analysis.

The PCR employed 60 Vbeta primers together with 13 Jbeta primers. Here immunoSEQ multiplex PCR was the method, and the copy in TCRdb shows in-frame clones only, minus some. The sample lists about 170,000 clones; approximately 82% were seen once. Study outcomes and limitations: TCR beta V- and J-gene trimming was later associated with a missense DCLRE1C variant. Per published reports, the classifier diagnosed cytomegalovirus status with high specificity and sensitivity.

This clone turned up a few times. Its cognate antigen is unknown. Germline-derived CDR1 and CDR2 are SGHTA and FQGNSA. The CDR3 covers 15 residues. Trimming took 3 bases from V and 10 from J, leaving 19 bases between them. The clonotype originates from a male donor in good health and CMV-seronegative. The J gene is TRBJ2-1, the V gene TRBV7-2; D gene unclear. Material: PBMCs. The CDR3 loop is CASSFTVQYLMEQFF. The CDR3 nucleotides read TGTGCCAGCAGCTTCACAGTCCAATATCTGATGGAGCAGTTCTTC. Together with reference TRBV7-2 and TRBJ2-1, the CDR3 gives the full variable domain: GAGVSQSPSNKVTEKGKDVELRCDPISGHTALYWYRQSLGQGLEFLIYFQGNSAPDKSGLPSDRFSAERTGGSVSTLTIQRTQQEDSAVYLCASSFTVQYLMEQFFGPGTRLTVL.